These 26 T cell receptor beta chains share one sample of origin, sequenced in a study of tumor-infiltrating lymphocytes in localized non-small cell lung cancer. Profiled with immunoSEQ multiplex PCR; TCRdb holds only in-frame clones, not every one. The table shows 25,000 to 30,000 clones, with 75% to 90% occurring only once. The sequenced sample was lung tumor tissue. Every receptor here comes from a human donor with non-small cell lung cancer.

The genes are TRBV19 and TRBJ1-5, with D possibly TRBD1 on 5 matching bases. The V gene's germline CDR1 is LNHDA and CDR2 SQIVND (reference sequence). The CDR3 extends over 12 amino acids. The germline V and J ends were trimmed by 7 bases and 3 bases, with 7 bases remaining between them. The CDR3, as DNA: TGTGCCAGTACAGGGTACAATCAGCCCCAGCATTTT. Translating it yields CASTGYNQPQHF. The complete variable domain, with remaining parts taken from reference TRBV19 and TRBJ1-5, reads DGGITQSPKYLFRKEGQNVTLSCEQNLNHDAMYWYRQDPGQGLRLIYYSQIVNDFQKGDIAEGYSVSREKKESFPLTVTSAQKNPTAFYLCASTGYNQPQHFGDGTRLSIL.

The chain couples TRBV10-3 to TRBJ1-6, with D possibly TRBD1 on 6 matching bases. The CDR3 has 15 residues. The V end was cut by 0 bases, the J end by 7 bases, with 10 bases between. Germline CDR1 reads ENHRY; CDR2 reads SYGVKD. CDR3 DNA: TGTGCCATCAGTGAGTCGGGGGCATGGAATTCACCCCTCCACTTT. Its protein product is CAISESGAWNSPLHF.

The CDR3 DNA reads as TGTGCCAGCAGAGCTGGGACATCGAACACCGGGGAGCTGTTTTTT. Amino acid sequence: CASRAGTSNTGELFF. The V gene is TRBV5-4, the J gene TRBJ2-2, with TRBD1 as a possible D gene (6 bases). This CDR3 region has 15 residues. CDR1 and CDR2 (germline): SGHNT, YYREEE (reference sequence). Trimming removed 5 bases from V and 0 bases from J, with 11 bases in between.

The chain joins TRBV18 to TRBJ2-7; tentatively, D is TRBD1 (6 bases). This CDR3 contains 14 residues. Germline CDR1 and CDR2: KGHSH and LQKENI. V gave up 3 bases and J gave up 7 bases, with 16 bases separating them. The CDR3 sequence: CASSPGQSSWEQYF. CDR3 DNA: TGTGCCAGCTCACCGGGACAATCATCCTGGGAGCAGTACTTC.

This clone was recorded only once. This chain connects TRBV4-1 to TRBJ2-3, with a weak D call TRBD1 (5 bases). V was clipped by 0 bases and J by 2 bases, with 9 bases between them. The CDR3 has 15 residues. Germline assignment: CDR1 MGHRA and CDR2 YSYEKL. CDR3 bases: TGCGCCAGCAGCCAAGATTCAGGGTTCACAGATACGCAGTATTTT. Translated: CASSQDSGFTDTQYF.

This chain links TRBV6-1 with TRBJ2-7; TRBD2 matches at 9 bases. Germline loops: CDR1 MNHNS, CDR2 SASEGT. The length of the CDR3 is 15 residues. With 7 bases clipped from V and 0 bases from J, the junction kept 7 bases outside the gene matches. The CDR3 bases are TGTGCCAGCAAGAGTCTAGCGGGGCTCTCCTACGAGCAGTACTTC. Its translation is CASKSLAGLSYEQYF.

The V and J genes are TRBV5-1 and TRBJ1-4, with D perhaps TRBD1 (5 bases). The germline V gene has CDR1 SGHRS and CDR2 YFSETQ. V gave up 1 base and J gave up 4 bases, with 8 bases separating them. CDR3 size: 14 residues. CDR3: CASSLKQVNEKLFF. The CDR3 nucleotides are TGCGCCAGCAGCTTGAAACAGGTTAATGAAAAACTGTTTTTT.

The rearrangement links TRBV7-8 to TRBJ1-5; tentative D call: TRBD1 (6 bases). V was cut by 5 bases and J by 4 bases, with 15 bases left in between. The CDR3 is 15 residues long. In germline, CDR1 is SGHVS, CDR2 FQNEAQ. Here the CDR3 DNA reads TGTGCCAGCAGCGTAATCAGGGGATGGAATCAGCCCCAGCATTTT. Amino acid sequence: CASSVIRGWNQPQHF.

V is TRBV5-1 and J is TRBJ1-2; 7 bases agree with TRBD1. J lost 7 bases, V lost 0 bases, and 6 bases had no gene match. The germline gives CDR1 SGHRS, CDR2 YFSETQ. The CDR3 has 14 residues. The CDR3 nucleotides read TGCGCCAGCAGCTTGGGGGCAGGGGGTATTGGCTACACCTTC. Encoded protein: CASSLGAGGIGYTF.

The CDR3 coding sequence is TGTGCCAGCAGCCGAACGGATGGGTACACCGGGGAGCTGTTTTTT. Translated: CASSRTDGYTGELFF. V is TRBV4-2 and J is TRBJ2-2; D gene ambiguous. The CDR3 length is 15 residues. Germline V gene sequence: CDR1 LGHNA, CDR2 YNFKEQ. Trimming cost V 4 bases and J 3 bases, with 12 bases left between them.

The chain employs TRBV6-5 and TRBJ2-2; D remains ambiguous. V was pared by 2 bases and J by 4 bases, with 11 bases between. CDR3 size: 15 residues. Germline values: CDR1 MNHEY, CDR2 SVGAGI. The CDR3 bases are TGTGCCAGCAGTTACACTCGACGAGGCACCGGGGAGCTGTTTTTT. This translates into CASSYTRRGTGELFF.

The V gene is TRBV30, the J gene TRBJ1-4, with D uncertain. Trimming shortened V by 2 bases and J by 3 bases, and 7 bases separated the two germline ends. Germline values: CDR1 GTSNPN, CDR2 SVGIG (reference sequence). The CDR3 extends over 13 amino acids. As DNA, the CDR3 is TGTGCCTGGAGTCCGTTCGCTAATGAAAAACTGTTTTTT. The encoded protein is CAWSPFANEKLFF.

The CDR3 coding sequence is TGTGCCAGCAGCGATCTCGGACTAGCGGCCTACGAGCAGTACTTC. Its translation is CASSDLGLAAYEQYF. The chain recombines TRBV2 with TRBJ2-7; 10 nucleotides align to TRBD2. The germline CDR1 and CDR2 sequences are SNHLY and FYNNEI. CDR3 length equals 15 residues. With V trimmed by 6 bases and J by 2 bases, 7 bases remained unmatched.

The rearrangement links TRBV15 to TRBJ1-5; D gene unclear. Germline V CDR1 and CDR2: LNHNV, YYDKDF (reference sequence). The germline V and J ends were trimmed by 0 bases and 0 bases, with 18 bases remaining between them. The CDR3 is 19 amino acids. The CDR3 DNA follows: TGTGCCACCAGCAGAGAAAGGAGGTTCGCAACATTTAGCAATCAGCCCCAGCATTTT. Its protein is CATSRERRFATFSNQPQHF.

CDR3 in DNA: TGCGCCAGCAGCCAAGGGGGCTACACTAACTATGGCTACACCTTC. Protein product: CASSQGGYTNYGYTF. The chain links TRBV4-1 to TRBJ1-2; a possible D gene is TRBD1 (5 bases). The CDR3 is 15 residues long. From germline, CDR1 is MGHRA and CDR2 YSYEKL. Trimming cost V 1 base and J 0 bases, with 9 bases left between them.

This chain connects TRBV11-1 to TRBJ2-5, with a weak D call TRBD2 (6 bases). The length of the CDR3 is 14 residues. V was shortened by 5 bases and J by 2 bases, with 12 bases between the two germline ends. Germline values: CDR1 SGHAT, CDR2 FQDESV (reference sequence). The CDR3 DNA reads as TGTGCCAGCAGCCCGACTAGGAAACAAGAGACCCAGTACTTC. Its protein is CASSPTRKQETQYF.

This clone turned up a few times. The chain joins TRBV6-5 to TRBJ2-3; TRBD1 is a possible D gene (6 bases). Per the germline V gene, CDR1 is MNHEY and CDR2 is SVGAGI. Trimming took off 6 bases at V and 6 bases at J, with 13 bases between the two ends. The CDR3 extends over 13 amino acids. The CDR3 reads CASRMGAADTQYF. CDR3 bases: TGTGCCAGCAGAATGGGGGCAGCGGATACGCAGTATTTT.

This sequence joins TRBV9 and TRBJ2-7, with 9 positions matching TRBD1. The CDR3 loop spans 15 amino acids. Germline lookup yields CDR1 SGDLS and CDR2 YYNGEE. The ends lost 3 bases at V and 2 bases at J; junction bases unmatched: 6. In nucleotides, the CDR3 is TGTGCCAGCAGCGCTACCGGGACAGGGACCTACGAGCAGTACTTC. Translating gives CASSATGTGTYEQYF.

The chain uses TRBV7-2 and TRBJ1-5, with no clear D. The CDR3 spans 12 residues. Germline lookup yields CDR1 SGHTA and CDR2 FQGNSA. Trimming pared 5 bases from V and 9 bases from J, leaving 11 bases between. This CDR3 is CASSLERAPQHF. The CDR3 nucleotides are TGTGCCAGCAGCCTAGAAAGGGCGCCCCAGCATTTT.

CDR3 DNA: TGCAGTGTCCCTTTGCTGGAGACCCAGTACTTC. Protein sequence: CSVPLLETQYF. The chain employs TRBV20-1 and TRBJ2-5, with D uncertain. CDR1 DFQATT and CDR2 SNEGSKA come from the germline V gene (reference sequence). V gave up 7 bases and J gave up 5 bases, with 11 bases separating them. CDR3 size: 11 residues.

The V and J genes are TRBV25-1 and TRBJ2-7; D unresolved. V was cut by 4 bases and J by 4 bases, with 5 bases left in between. CDR1 and CDR2 from the germline V gene are MGHDK and SYGVNS. This CDR3 is 11 amino acids long. CDR3 loop: CASSGGYEQYF. DNA for the CDR3: TGTGCCAGCAGTGGAGGATACGAGCAGTACTTC.

The V and J genes are TRBV27 and TRBJ2-7; 7 bases line up with TRBD1. The CDR3 runs 13 residues. Germline trimming cut 3 bases from V and 3 bases from J; bases unmatched to any gene: 2. Per germline, CDR1 MNHEY and CDR2 SMNVEV (reference sequence). The CDR3 region has the DNA TGTGCCAGCAGTTTGAGGACAGGCTACGAGCAGTACTTC. The encoded protein is CASSLRTGYEQYF.

The chain has TRBV20-1 and TRBJ2-5; no reliable D call. Trimming shortened V by 6 bases and J by 5 bases, and 10 bases separated the two germline ends. Germline V CDR1 and CDR2: DFQATT, SNEGSKA (reference sequence). The CDR3 is 11 amino acids. The CDR3: CSAPVRETQYF. CDR3 DNA sequence: TGCAGTGCCCCGGTACGGGAGACCCAGTACTTC.

V gene TRBV5-1 combines with J gene TRBJ1-5; the D is unclear. Trimming took off 1 base at V and 0 bases at J, with 8 bases between the two ends. Germline CDR1 and CDR2: SGHRS and YFSETQ. This CDR3 is built from 15 residues. Written as DNA, the CDR3 is TGCGCCAGCAGCTTGACACCGACTAGCAATCAGCCCCAGCATTTT. Translated, it gives CASSLTPTSNQPQHF.

The chain couples TRBV7-8 to TRBJ1-3, with no clear D. Germline values: CDR1 SGHVS, CDR2 FQNEAQ. The CDR3 has 15 residues. Trimming cost V 1 base and J 2 bases, with 9 bases left between them. CDR3 in amino acids: CASSLVEGTGNTIYF. In DNA form, the CDR3 reads TGTGCCAGCAGCTTAGTTGAAGGCACTGGAAACACCATATATTTT.

V is TRBV19 and J is TRBJ1-1; D is unclear. CDR3 length equals 13 residues. Germline V gene lookup returns CDR1 LNHDA and CDR2 SQIVND (reference sequence). V lost 9 bases and J lost 7, with 18 bases in between. The CDR3 bases are TGTGCCAGCTCTTTCAAGGGTGAAATTGAAGCTTTCTTT. Translated: CASSFKGEIEAFF.